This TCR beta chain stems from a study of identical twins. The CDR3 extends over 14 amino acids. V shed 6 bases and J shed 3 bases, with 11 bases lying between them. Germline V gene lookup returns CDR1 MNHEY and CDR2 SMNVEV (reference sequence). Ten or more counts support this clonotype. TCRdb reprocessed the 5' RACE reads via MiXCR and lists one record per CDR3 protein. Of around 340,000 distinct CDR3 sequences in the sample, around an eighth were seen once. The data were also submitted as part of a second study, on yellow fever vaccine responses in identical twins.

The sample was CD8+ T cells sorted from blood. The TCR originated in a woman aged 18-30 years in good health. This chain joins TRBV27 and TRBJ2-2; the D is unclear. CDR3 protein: CASSLGGYTGELFF. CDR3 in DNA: TGTGCCAGCAGCTTAGGCGGTTACACCGGGGAGCTGTTTTTT.